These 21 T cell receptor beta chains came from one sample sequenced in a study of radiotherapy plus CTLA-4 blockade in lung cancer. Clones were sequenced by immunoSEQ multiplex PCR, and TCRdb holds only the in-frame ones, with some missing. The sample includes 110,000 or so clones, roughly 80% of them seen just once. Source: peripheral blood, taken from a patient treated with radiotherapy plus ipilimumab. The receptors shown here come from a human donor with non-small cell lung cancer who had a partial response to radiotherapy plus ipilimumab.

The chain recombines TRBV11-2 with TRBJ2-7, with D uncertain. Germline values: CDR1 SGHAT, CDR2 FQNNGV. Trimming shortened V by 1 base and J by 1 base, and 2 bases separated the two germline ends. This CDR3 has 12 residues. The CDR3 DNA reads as TGTGCCAGCAGCTTAGTATCCTACGAGCAGTACTTC. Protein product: CASSLVSYEQYF.

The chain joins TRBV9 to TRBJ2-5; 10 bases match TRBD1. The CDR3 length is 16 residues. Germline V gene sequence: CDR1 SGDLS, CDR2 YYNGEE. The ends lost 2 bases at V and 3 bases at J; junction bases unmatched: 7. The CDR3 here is CASSVPAGTGEETQYF. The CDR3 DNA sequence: TGTGCCAGCAGCGTCCCCGCCGGGACAGGGGAAGAGACCCAGTACTTC.

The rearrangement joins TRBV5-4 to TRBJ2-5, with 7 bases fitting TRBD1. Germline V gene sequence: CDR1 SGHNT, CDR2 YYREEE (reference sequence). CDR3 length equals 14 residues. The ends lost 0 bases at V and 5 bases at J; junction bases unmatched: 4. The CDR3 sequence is CASSLEGAYETQYF. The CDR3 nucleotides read TGTGCCAGCAGCTTGGAGGGGGCATATGAGACCCAGTACTTC.

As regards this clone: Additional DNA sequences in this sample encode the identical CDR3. Here the CDR3 DNA reads TGTGCCAGCAGCGTAACAGGGATTAACACTGAAGCTTTCTTT. Amino acid sequence: CASSVTGINTEAFF. The rearrangement uses TRBV9 and TRBJ1-1, with D tentatively TRBD1 (6 bases). This CDR3 is built from 14 residues. Germline CDR1 and CDR2: SGDLS and YYNGEE. Trimming removed 1 base at V and 2 bases at J, with 9 bases between.

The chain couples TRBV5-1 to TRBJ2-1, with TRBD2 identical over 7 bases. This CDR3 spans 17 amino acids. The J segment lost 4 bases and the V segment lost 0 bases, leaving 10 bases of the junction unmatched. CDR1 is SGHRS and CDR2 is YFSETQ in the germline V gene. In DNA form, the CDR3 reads TGCGCCAGCAGCTTGGAGCCGGCTAGCGGATCTTACAATGAGCAGTTCTTC. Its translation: CASSLEPASGSYNEQFF.

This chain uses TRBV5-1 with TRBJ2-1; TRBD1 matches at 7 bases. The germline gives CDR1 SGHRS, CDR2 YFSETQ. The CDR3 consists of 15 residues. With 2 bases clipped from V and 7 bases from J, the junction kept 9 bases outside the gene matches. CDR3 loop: CASSLGTADFNEQFF. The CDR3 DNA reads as TGCGCCAGCAGCTTAGGGACAGCAGATTTTAATGAGCAGTTCTTC.

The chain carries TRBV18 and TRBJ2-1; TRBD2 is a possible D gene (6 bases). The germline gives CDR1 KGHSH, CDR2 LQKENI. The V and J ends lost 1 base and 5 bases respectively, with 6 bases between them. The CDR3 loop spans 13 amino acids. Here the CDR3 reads CASSPLADNEQFF. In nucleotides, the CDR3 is TGTGCCAGCTCACCACTAGCGGACAATGAGCAGTTCTTC.

CDR3 nucleotides: TGTGCCTGGAGCGCGCTCGGGACAGGGGTAAAACTGTTTTTT. This sequence encodes CAWSALGTGVKLFF. V is TRBV30 and J is TRBJ1-4, with TRBD1 matching over 10 bases. Trimming removed 3 bases from V and 10 bases from J; junction bases left unmatched: 8. This CDR3 contains 14 residues. CDR1 is GTSNPN and CDR2 is SVGIG in the germline V gene (reference sequence).

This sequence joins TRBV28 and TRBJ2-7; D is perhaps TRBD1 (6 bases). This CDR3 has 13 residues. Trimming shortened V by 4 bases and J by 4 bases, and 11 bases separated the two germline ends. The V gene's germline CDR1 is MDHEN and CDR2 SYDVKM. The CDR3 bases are TGTGCCAGCAGTTCTCAGACAGGATACGAGCAGTACTTC. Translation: CASSSQTGYEQYF.

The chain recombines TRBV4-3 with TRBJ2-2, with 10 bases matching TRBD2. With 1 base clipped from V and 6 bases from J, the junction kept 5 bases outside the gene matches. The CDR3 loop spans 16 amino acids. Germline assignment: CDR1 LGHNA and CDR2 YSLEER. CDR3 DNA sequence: TGCGCCAGCAGCCAAGGCCTAGCGGGAGTGTCCGGGGAGCTGTTTTTT. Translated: CASSQGLAGVSGELFF.

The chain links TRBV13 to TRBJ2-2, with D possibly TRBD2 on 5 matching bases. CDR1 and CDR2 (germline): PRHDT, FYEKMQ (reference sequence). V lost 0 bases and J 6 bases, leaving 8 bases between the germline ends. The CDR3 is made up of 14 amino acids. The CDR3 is CASSLGMRAGELFF. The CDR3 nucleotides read TGTGCCAGCAGCTTAGGCATGCGGGCCGGGGAGCTGTTTTTT.

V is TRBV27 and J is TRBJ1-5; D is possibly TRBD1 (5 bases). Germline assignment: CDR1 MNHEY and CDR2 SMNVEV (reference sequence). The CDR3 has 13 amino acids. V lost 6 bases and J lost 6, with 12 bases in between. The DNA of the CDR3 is TGTGCCAGCAGGGGGCAGGGTGGTCAGCCCCAGCATTTT. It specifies CASRGQGGQPQHF.

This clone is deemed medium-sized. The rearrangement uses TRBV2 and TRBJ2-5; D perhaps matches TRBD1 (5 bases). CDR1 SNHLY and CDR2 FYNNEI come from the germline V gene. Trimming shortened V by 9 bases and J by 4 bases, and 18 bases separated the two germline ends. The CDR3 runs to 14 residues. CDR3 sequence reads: CASFSGVQGETQYF. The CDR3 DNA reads TGTGCCAGTTTCTCCGGCGTCCAGGGAGAGACCCAGTACTTC.

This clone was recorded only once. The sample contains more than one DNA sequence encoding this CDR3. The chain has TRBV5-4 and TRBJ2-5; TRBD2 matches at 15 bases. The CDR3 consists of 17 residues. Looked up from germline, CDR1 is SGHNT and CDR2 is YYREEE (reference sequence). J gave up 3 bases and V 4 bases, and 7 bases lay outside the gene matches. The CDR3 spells CASSPGLAGGPEETQYF. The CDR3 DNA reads TGTGCCAGCAGCCCAGGACTAGCGGGAGGGCCAGAAGAGACCCAGTACTTC.

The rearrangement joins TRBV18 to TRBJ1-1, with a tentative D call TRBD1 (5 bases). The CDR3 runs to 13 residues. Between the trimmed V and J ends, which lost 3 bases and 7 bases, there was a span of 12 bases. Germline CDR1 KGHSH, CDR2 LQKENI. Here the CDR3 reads CASSPVGAYEAFF. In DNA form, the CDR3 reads TGTGCCAGCTCACCGGTAGGGGCTTATGAAGCTTTCTTT.

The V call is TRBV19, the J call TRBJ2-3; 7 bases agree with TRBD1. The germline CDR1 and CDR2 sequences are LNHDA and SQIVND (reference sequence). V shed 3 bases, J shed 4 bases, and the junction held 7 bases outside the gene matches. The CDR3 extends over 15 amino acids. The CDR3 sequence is CASSIDRDPADTQYF. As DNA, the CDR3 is TGTGCCAGTAGTATCGACAGGGATCCGGCAGATACGCAGTATTTT. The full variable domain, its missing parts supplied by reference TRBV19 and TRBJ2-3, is DGGITQSPKYLFRKEGQNVTLSCEQNLNHDAMYWYRQDPGQGLRLIYYSQIVNDFQKGDIAEGYSVSREKKESFPLTVTSAQKNPTAFYLCASSIDRDPADTQYFGPGTRLTVL.

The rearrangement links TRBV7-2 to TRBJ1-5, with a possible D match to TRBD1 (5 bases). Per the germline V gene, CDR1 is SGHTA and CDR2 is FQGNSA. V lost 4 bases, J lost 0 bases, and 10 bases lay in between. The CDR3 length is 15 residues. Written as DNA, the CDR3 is TGTGCCAGCAGCTACGGGGGGGGTAGCAATCAGCCCCAGCATTTT. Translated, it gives CASSYGGGSNQPQHF.

Here the CDR3 reads CASRETGGSTEAFF. For the CDR3, the DNA is TGTGCCAGCAGAGAAACAGGGGGGAGTACTGAAGCTTTCTTT. The chain carries TRBV28 and TRBJ1-1; 8 nucleotides align to TRBD1. Unmatched junction bases numbered 8, after V lost 6 bases and J lost 5 bases. The CDR3 runs 14 residues. Looked up from germline, CDR1 is MDHEN and CDR2 is SYDVKM.

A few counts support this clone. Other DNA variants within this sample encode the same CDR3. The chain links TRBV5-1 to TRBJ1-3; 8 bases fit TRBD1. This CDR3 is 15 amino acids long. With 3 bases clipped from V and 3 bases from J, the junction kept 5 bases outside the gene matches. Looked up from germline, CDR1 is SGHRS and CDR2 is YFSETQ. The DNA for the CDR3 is TGCGCCAGCAGCTCTGGACAGGGTGATGGAAACACCATATATTTT. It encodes CASSSGQGDGNTIYF.

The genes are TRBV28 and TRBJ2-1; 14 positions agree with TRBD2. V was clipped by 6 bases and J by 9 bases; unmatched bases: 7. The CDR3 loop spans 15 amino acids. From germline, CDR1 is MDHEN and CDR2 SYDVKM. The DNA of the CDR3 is TGTGCCAGCAGAAAGGGACTAGCGGGAGCGGTTGAGCAGTTCTTC. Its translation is CASRKGLAGAVEQFF. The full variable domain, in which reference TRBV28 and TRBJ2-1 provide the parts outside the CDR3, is DVKVTQSSRYLVKRTGEKVFLECVQDMDHENMFWYRQDPGLGLRLIYFSYDVKMKEKGDIPEGYSVSREKKERFSLILESASTNQTSMYLCASRKGLAGAVEQFFGPGTRLTVL.

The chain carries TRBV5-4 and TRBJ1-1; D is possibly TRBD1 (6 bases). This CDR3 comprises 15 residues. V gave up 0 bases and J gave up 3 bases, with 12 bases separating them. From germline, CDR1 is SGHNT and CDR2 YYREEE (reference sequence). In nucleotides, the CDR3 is TGTGCCAGCAGCTTGGACGAAGGGGGTGACACTGAAGCTTTCTTT. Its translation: CASSLDEGGDTEAFF.